The next 11 T cell receptor beta chains were all read from a single sample in a study of blood T cell repertoires in COVID-19. Produced via immunoSEQ multiplex PCR; TCRdb's table is partial and in-frame only. The data hold roughly 150,000 clones, with approximately 80% observed a single time. Sequencing was carried out using PBMCs or T cells enriched from blood (not recorded which). The receptors originated from a man aged 70-80 years who had been exposed to COVID-19.

The V call is TRBV6-5, the J call TRBJ2-7; TRBD1 is a possible D gene (6 bases). CDR1 and CDR2 from the germline V gene are MNHEY and SVGAGI. V lost 6 bases, J lost 5 bases, and 11 bases lay in between. The CDR3 sequence is 12 residues long. The CDR3 bases are TGTGCCAGCAGCAGACAGGTCGACGAGCAGTACTTC. Translation gives CASSRQVDEQYF.

This chain connects TRBV18 to TRBJ1-5; 8 bases align to TRBD1. The CDR3 runs 15 residues. With V trimmed by 3 bases and J by 5 bases, 6 bases remained unmatched. The germline gives CDR1 KGHSH, CDR2 LQKENI. In nucleotides, the CDR3 is TGTGCCAGCTCACCCCAAGGACAGGGAGATCAGCCCCAGCATTTT. Translated, it gives CASSPQGQGDQPQHF.

This clone was seen once. This chain joins TRBV4-1 and TRBJ1-4; no reliable D call. This CDR3 region has 16 residues. Trimming took 3 bases from V and 0 from J, leaving 11 bases between them. Germline assignment: CDR1 MGHRA and CDR2 YSYEKL. The CDR3 loop is CASSHLQQATNEKLFF. For the CDR3, the DNA is TGCGCCAGCAGCCATCTCCAGCAGGCAACTAATGAAAAACTGTTTTTT.

CDR3 nucleotide sequence: TGCAGTGCGAGGACTCTCTACGAGCAGTACTTC. Its protein product is CSARTLYEQYF. The J gene is TRBJ2-7, the V gene TRBV20-1; possible D gene TRBD2, 5 bases. CDR3 length: 11 amino acids. CDR1 DFQATT and CDR2 SNEGSKA come from the germline V gene (reference sequence). The V end was cut by 6 bases, the J end by 3 bases, with 9 bases between.

J is TRBJ1-6 and V is TRBV28, with no clear D. V was shortened by 6 bases and J by 0 bases, with 6 bases between the two germline ends. Germline V gives CDR1 MDHEN, CDR2 SYDVKM. This CDR3 has 14 amino acids. CDR3 in amino acids: CASRTSSYNSPLHF. CDR3 nucleotide sequence: TGTGCCAGCAGAACGAGCTCCTATAATTCACCCCTCCACTTT.

The CDR3: CASSVGPESYEQYF. CDR3 nucleotides: TGTGCCAGCAGCGTGGGTCCGGAGAGCTACGAGCAGTACTTC. The V call is TRBV9, the J call TRBJ2-7, with D unresolved. CDR3 size: 14 residues. The germline V gene has CDR1 SGDLS and CDR2 YYNGEE. V lost 2 bases and J lost 3, with 12 bases in between.

V is TRBV21-1 and J is TRBJ2-4; the tabulated D call, TRBD1, remains unverified against the DNA. TRBV21-1 is designated a pseudogene. CDR3 length: 20 amino acids. CDR3 in amino acids: CASSPPPWDRATLAKNIQYF. The CDR3 nucleotides are TGTGCCAGCAGCCCCCCCCCATGGGACAGGGCTACCTTAGCCAAAAACATTCAGTACTTC.

With regard to this clone: The junction shows a germline mismatch at one end, possibly a read error. V and J are TRBV7-2 and TRBJ2-2; TRBD1 matches 11 bases. The germline CDR1 and CDR2 sequences are SGHTA and FQGNSA. There are 16 residues in the CDR3. CDR3 amino acids: CASSSGQGANTGELFF. The CDR3 region has the DNA TGTGCCAGCAGCTCCGGACAGGGGGCGAATACCGGGGAGCTGTTTTTT.

This rearrangement joins TRBV7-2 to TRBJ2-1; 7 bases agree with TRBD2. Germline CDR1 reads SGHTA; CDR2 reads FQGNSA. CDR3 length equals 13 residues. Trimming took 5 bases from V and 10 from J; bases not matched to a gene: 8. The CDR3 nucleotides read TGTGCCAGCAGCCCGGACTGGCGGGGGGAGCAGTTCTTC. Translation gives CASSPDWRGEQFF.

The rearrangement links TRBV11-2 to TRBJ1-1, with 8 bases fitting TRBD1. V gave up 8 bases and J gave up 4 bases; unmatched junction bases: 3. The CDR3 totals 12 residues. CDR1 and CDR2 from the germline V gene are SGHAT and FQNNGV. The CDR3 DNA is TGTGCCAGCGCTACAGGGGGCACTGAAGCTTTCTTT. Its protein is CASATGGTEAFF.

The chain recombines TRBV2 with TRBJ1-2; no clear D. The V end lost 4 bases, the J end lost 3 bases, and 12 bases lay between the germline ends. The CDR3 spans 14 residues. CDR1 and CDR2 (germline): SNHLY, FYNNEI. Here the CDR3 DNA reads TGTGCCAGCAGTGCCGGACTATTTGACTATGGCTACACCTTC. Its translation is CASSAGLFDYGYTF.